These T cell receptor beta chains were read from a single sample in a study of cytomegalovirus exposure and HLA in healthy donors. TCRdb keeps only in-frame clones here, not all; method: immunoSEQ multiplex PCR. The data show approximately 130,000 clones, approximately 90% seen once. Sequencing input: PBMCs. The receptor source for this set is a woman between 18 and 29 years old in good health and CMV-seronegative. Each CDR3 is given with its conserved first and last residue. A D gene is named only where the DNA matches it firmly. Not every row has a clone size; where given, it reads once, few, many or a size class.

V gene,clone size,J gene,D gene,CDR3 DNA,CDR3 protein
TRBV28,-,TRBJ1-1,-,TGTGCCAGCAGTCCACGCACAGGGTCCGCTTTCTTT,CASSPRTGSAFF
TRBV10-3,-,TRBJ1-1,-,TGTGCCATCAACCAGGGTAACGAAAACACTGAAGCTTTCTTT,CAINQGNENTEAFF
TRBV5-4,-,TRBJ1-1,-,TGTGCCAGCAGCGTAGACCGGGGAACTGAAGCTTTCTTT,CASSVDRGTEAFF
TRBV10-3,-,TRBJ2-7,-,TGTGCCAGCAGAAGTAGCACTCCTCCATTACGCGAGCAGTACTTC,CASRSSTPPLREQYF
TRBV6-5,-,TRBJ1-2,TRBD1,TGTGCCAGCAGTTACTCGAGGGGGCCTGGCTACACCTTC,CASSYSRGPGYTF
TRBV5-1,-,TRBJ2-1,TRBD2,TGCGCCAGCAGCTTCAGCGGGGGGTCCGCAAATGAGCAGTTCTTC,CASSFSGGSANEQFF
TRBV2,-,TRBJ2-1,TRBD2,TGTGCCAGCAGTGAACGGCTAGCGGGGGGGTCCATCCCCTTCGATGAGCAGTTCTTC,CASSERLAGGSIPFDEQFF
TRBV4-3,-,TRBJ2-3,-,TGCGCCAGCAGCCAAGATTCTCGAGCAGATACGCAGTATTTT,CASSQDSRADTQYF
TRBV5-1,-,TRBJ2-6,TRBD1,TGCGCCAGCAGCGTGACCGGGACAGGAGTTTCGGGGGCCAACGTCCTGACTTTC,CASSVTGTGVSGANVLTF
TRBV10-1,-,TRBJ2-5,-,TGCGCCAGCAGCTCAAGGGGGACCCAAGAGACCCAGTACTTC,CASSSRGTQETQYF
TRBV5-4,-,TRBJ2-7,-,TGTGCCAGCAGCTTTCAAAGCGTCTCCTTCTCAGAGCAGTACTTC,CASSFQSVSFSEQYF
TRBV28,-,TRBJ2-7,TRBD1,TGTGCCAGCAGGACCGGGACAGCCGCCTCCTACGAGCAGTACTTC,CASRTGTAASYEQYF
TRBV5-6,once,TRBJ2-2,TRBD2,TGTGCCAGCAGCTTGGGCCCTAGCGGGAGCGAGTTGGGCGGGGAGCTGTTTTTT,CASSLGPSGSELGGELFF
TRBV19,-,TRBJ1-1,TRBD1,TGTGCCAGTAGTCCTCAATCCGGGACAGGGGATCCTGAAGCTTTCTTT,CASSPQSGTGDPEAFF
TRBV29-1,-,TRBJ2-5,-,TGCAGTGTTGAAGATAGGGGCCATGGTGACCAGTACTTC,CSVEDRGHGDQYF
TRBV7-9,-,TRBJ1-1,-,TGTGCCAGCAGCCGCGGGGCGGTGATGAACACTGAAGCTTTCTTT,CASSRGAVMNTEAFF
TRBV4-1,-,TRBJ2-1,TRBD2,TGCGCCAGCAGCCCGTCTGACGGGGGGGCGTATGAGCAGTTCTTC,CASSPSDGGAYEQFF